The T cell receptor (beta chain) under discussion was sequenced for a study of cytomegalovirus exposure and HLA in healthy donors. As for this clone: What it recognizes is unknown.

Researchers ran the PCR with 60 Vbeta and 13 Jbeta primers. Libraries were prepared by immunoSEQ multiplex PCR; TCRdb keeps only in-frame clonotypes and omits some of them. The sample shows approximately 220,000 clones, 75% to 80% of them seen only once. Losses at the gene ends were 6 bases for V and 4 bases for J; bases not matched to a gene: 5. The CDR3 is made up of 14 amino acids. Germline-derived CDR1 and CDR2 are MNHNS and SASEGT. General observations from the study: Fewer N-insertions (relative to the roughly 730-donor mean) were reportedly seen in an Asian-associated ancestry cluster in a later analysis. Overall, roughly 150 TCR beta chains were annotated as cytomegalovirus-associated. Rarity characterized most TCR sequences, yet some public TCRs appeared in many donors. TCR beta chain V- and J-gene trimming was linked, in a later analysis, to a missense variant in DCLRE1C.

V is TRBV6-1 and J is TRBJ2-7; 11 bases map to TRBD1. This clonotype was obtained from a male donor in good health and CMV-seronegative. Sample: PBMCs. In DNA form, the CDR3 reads TGTGCCAGCAGCTCAGGACAGGGGGCTTACGAGCAGTACTTC. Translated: CASSSGQGAYEQYF.